These 3 T cell receptor beta chains were sequenced from one sample in a study of blood T cell repertoires in COVID-19. Some clones are missing from TCRdb's copy, which holds only in-frame ones; the method was immunoSEQ multiplex PCR. The data show approximately 96,000 clones, over 70% seen once. Material: peripheral blood. The receptors here all came from an elderly woman with acute or convalescent COVID-19.

In its sample, this clone was seen a few times. The genes are TRBV28 and TRBJ1-2; D possibly corresponds to TRBD1 (6 bases). Trimming removed 5 bases from V and 6 bases from J, with 25 bases in between. The CDR3 consists of 17 residues. Looked up from germline, CDR1 is MDHEN and CDR2 is SYDVKM. The DNA for the CDR3 is TGTGCCAGCAGTCCACGCAGACCTTATCATTCAGGGGATGGCTACACCTTC. As protein: CASSPRRPYHSGDGYTF.

V is TRBV15 and J is TRBJ1-2; 8 nucleotides line up with TRBD1. CDR3 length equals 17 residues. Germline V CDR1 and CDR2: LNHNV, YYDKDF (reference sequence). The junction had 14 bases not matched to a gene; V was cut back by 8 bases and J by 0 bases. The CDR3 loop reads CATAKRPLDRANYGYTF. The CDR3 DNA follows: TGTGCCACCGCAAAACGACCGTTGGACAGGGCTAACTATGGCTACACCTTC. Looking up the rest from reference TRBV15 and TRBJ1-2 gives the full variable domain: DAMVIQNPRYQVTQFGKPVTLSCSQTLNHNVMYWYQQKSSQAPKLLFHYYDKDFNNEADTPDNFQSRRPNTSFCFLDIRSPGLGDTAMYLCATAKRPLDRANYGYTFGSGTRLTVV.

The chain recombines TRBV5-1 with TRBJ1-2; 8 bases map to TRBD1. There are 15 residues in the CDR3. V shed 1 base, J shed 6 bases, and the junction held 8 bases outside the gene matches. Germline values: CDR1 SGHRS, CDR2 YFSETQ. The CDR3 bases are TGCGCCAGCAGCTTGTACCAGGGGGCGAGCCATGGCTACACCTTC. It yields the protein CASSLYQGASHGYTF.